Listed below are T cell receptor beta chains from one sample, sequenced in a study of T cell changes during pregnancy in multiple sclerosis. The repertoire was sequenced with immunoSEQ multiplex PCR; TCRdb's copy has only in-frame clones and lacks some. Among some 63,000 clones, 75% to 95% were seen once, and the ten largest hold roughly 0.85%. This material consisted of peripheral blood, taken before pregnancy. Receptors originate from a female donor with multiple sclerosis, enrolled in a pregnancy study. Both conserved end residues are part of each CDR3.

j_gene,v_gene,CDR3aa
TRBJ1-2,TRBV9,CASSGQGEGYTF
TRBJ2-7,TRBV6-1,CASSKGAGEGSYEQYF
TRBJ2-5,TRBV7-7,CASSLARQETQYF
TRBJ1-2,TRBV5-4,CASSLFHRGTYGYTF
TRBJ2-5,TRBV5-1,CASSSGTGTGQETQYF
TRBJ2-3,TRBV6-6,CASRGASGGAPDTQYF
TRBJ1-4,TRBV19,CASSNPRQPSNEKLFF
TRBJ1-1,TRBV5-1,CASSLAQTSYGTEAFF
TRBJ1-6,TRBV23-1,CASSPKGQVDSPLHF
TRBJ1-2,TRBV4-2,CASSSQGASYGYTF
TRBJ2-1,TRBV12-5,CASGLGHDYNEQFF
TRBJ2-5,TRBV18,CASSPLQGQETQYF
TRBJ2-3,TRBV5-6,CASSSPSGGRRDTQYF
TRBJ1-6,TRBV7-3,CASSLQGSSYNSPLHF
TRBJ2-1,TRBV9,CASSVGNWGDEQFF
TRBJ2-3,TRBV6-4,CASSPTSFSTDTQYF
TRBJ2-7,TRBV18,CASSPRGRVSYEQYF
TRBJ2-7,TRBV4-1,CASSQVMNRYYEQYF
TRBJ2-7,TRBV5-1,CASSPRLPYEQYF
TRBJ1-5,TRBV29-1,CSVGGQGNQPQHF
TRBJ2-5,TRBV5-1,CASRGTTQETQYF
TRBJ2-4,TRBV9,CASSVGGVGGNIQYF
TRBJ1-1,TRBV5-4,CASSFRVGNTEAFF
TRBJ2-2,TRBV6-1,CASKRGSNTGELFF
TRBJ1-2,TRBV7-5,CVRSLDGAGRSRGYTF
TRBJ2-7,TRBV7-9,CASTHPQGRVDEQYF
TRBJ1-1,TRBV5-1,CASSLISQGNTEAFF
TRBJ2-3,TRBV4-1,CASSQSLAGGMRADTQYF
TRBJ1-4,TRBV19,CASSSTGVSNEKLFF
TRBJ1-4,TRBV6-5,CASSYSRLSNEKLFF
TRBJ1-2,TRBV6-5,CASSPTGGSHYGYTF
TRBJ2-3,TRBV18,CASSPLARGTDTQYF
TRBJ2-7,TRBV18,CASSPRNRQGASYEQYF
TRBJ2-1,TRBV6-5,CASTQRTSGGQEQFF
TRBJ1-2,TRBV18,CASSPSGGQANYGYTF
TRBJ1-1,TRBV9,CASSVEGTLYTEAFF
TRBJ1-4,TRBV18,CASSPTGTGGEKLFF
TRBJ2-3,TRBV11-2,CASSSLVRVADTQYF
TRBJ2-7,TRBV29-1,CSVLGGQPNPSSYEQYF
TRBJ1-6,TRBV18,CAVGQGDSPLHF
TRBJ2-7,TRBV5-1,CASSLAVSFTYEQYF
TRBJ2-7,TRBV5-4,CASSRQGSYEQYF
TRBJ1-2,TRBV25-1,CASTGLDGYTF
TRBJ1-1,TRBV21-1,CASSKGTGRVRTEAFF
TRBJ2-1,TRBV6-4,CASSAAGTEYNEQFF
TRBJ1-4,TRBV5-1,CASSLMPGDGEKLFF
TRBJ1-4,TRBV19,CASSNRALNEKLFF
TRBJ1-2,TRBV5-4,CASSLGGRIPYGYTF
TRBJ2-4,TRBV5-6,CASSFRTSGGEAKNIQYF